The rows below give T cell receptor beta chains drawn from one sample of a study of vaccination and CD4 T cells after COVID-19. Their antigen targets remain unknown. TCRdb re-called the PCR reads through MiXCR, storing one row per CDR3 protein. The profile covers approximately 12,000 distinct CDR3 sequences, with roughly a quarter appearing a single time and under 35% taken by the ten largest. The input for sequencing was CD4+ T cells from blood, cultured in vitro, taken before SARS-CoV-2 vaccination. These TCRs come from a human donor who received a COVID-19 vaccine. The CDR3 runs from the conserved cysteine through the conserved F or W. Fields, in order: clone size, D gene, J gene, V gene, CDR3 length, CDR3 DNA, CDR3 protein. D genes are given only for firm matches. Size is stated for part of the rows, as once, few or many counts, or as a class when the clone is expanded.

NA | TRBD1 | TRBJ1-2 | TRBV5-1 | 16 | TGCGCCAGCAGCCCCAGACAGGGCTCCCGGGACTATGGCTACACCTTC | CASSPRQGSRDYGYTF
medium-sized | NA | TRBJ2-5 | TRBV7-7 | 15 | TGTGCCAGCAGCTTAGATACAGGGCCGACGGAGACCCAGTACTTC | CASSLDTGPTETQYF
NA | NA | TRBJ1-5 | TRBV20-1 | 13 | TGCAGTGCTAGAACCAGCGGCAATCAGCCCCAGCATTTT | CSARTSGNQPQHF
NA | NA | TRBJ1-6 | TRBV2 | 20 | TGTGCCAGCAGTGAACCGGACAACGAGAGGATCCGCTCCTATAATTCACCCCTCCACTTT | CASSEPDNERIRSYNSPLHF
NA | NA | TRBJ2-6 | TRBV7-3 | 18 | TGTGCCAGCAGCTTAAGAAATCTACGTGGTACTGGGGCCAACGTCCTGACTTTC | CASSLRNLRGTGANVLTF
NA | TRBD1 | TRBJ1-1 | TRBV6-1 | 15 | TGTGCCAGCAGGGATAGGACAGGGAGAACCACTGAAGCTTTCTTT | CASRDRTGRTTEAFF
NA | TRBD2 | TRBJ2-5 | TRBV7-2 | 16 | TGTGCCAGCAGTCGTTCGCTAGCGGGAGGGTTGGAGACCCAGTACTTC | CASSRSLAGGLETQYF
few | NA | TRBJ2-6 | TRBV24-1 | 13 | TGTGCCCCGCTGGAGCTGGGGGCCAACGTCCTGACTTTC | CAPLELGANVLTF
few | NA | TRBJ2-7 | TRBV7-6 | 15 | TGTGCCAGCAGCTTAGGAACAGGACCCCTCTACGAGCAGTACTTC | CASSLGTGPLYEQYF
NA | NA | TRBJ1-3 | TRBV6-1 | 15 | TGTGCCAGCAGTGCCGGGGTTCTGACTGGAAACACCATATATTTT | CASSAGVLTGNTIYF
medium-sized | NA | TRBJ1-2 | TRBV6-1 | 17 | TGTGCCAGCAGTCGTGACTTTGGGGGCCGTAATCGTTATGGCTACACCTTC | CASSRDFGGRNRYGYTF
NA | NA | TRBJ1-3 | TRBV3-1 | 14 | TGTGCCAGCAGTCTCACAGGGATAGGAAACACCATATATTTT | CASSLTGIGNTIYF
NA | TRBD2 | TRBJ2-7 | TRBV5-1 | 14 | TGCGCCAGCAGCTCTAGCGGGTTATTCCACGAGCAGTACTTC | CASSSSGLFHEQYF
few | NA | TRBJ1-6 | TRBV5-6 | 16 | TGTGCCAGCAGCTTAAGGGGGGGTCGGAATAATTCACCCCTCCACTTT | CASSLRGGRNNSPLHF
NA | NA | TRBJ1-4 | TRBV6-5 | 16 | TGTGCCAGCAGTTACTCGCCACAGCGGTATAATGAAAAACTGTTTTTT | CASSYSPQRYNEKLFF
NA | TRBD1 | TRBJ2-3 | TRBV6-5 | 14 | TGTGCCAGCAGTTGGGGACAGGGTGCAGATACGCAGTATTTT | CASSWGQGADTQYF
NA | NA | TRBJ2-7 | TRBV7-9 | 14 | TGTGCCAGCGGCAGAGGGGGGGTTACCTACGAGCAGTACTTC | CASGRGGVTYEQYF
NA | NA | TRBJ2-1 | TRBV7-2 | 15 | TGTGCCAGCAGTCCGAGGGGTTGGTCCTACAATGAGCAGTTCTTC | CASSPRGWSYNEQFF
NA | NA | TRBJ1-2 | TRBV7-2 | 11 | TGTGCCAGCAGCTTGACAGATGGCTACACCTTC | CASSLTDGYTF
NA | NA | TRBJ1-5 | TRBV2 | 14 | TGTGCCAGCAGTGGGATGAGGGGGGACCAGCCCCAGCATTTT | CASSGMRGDQPQHF
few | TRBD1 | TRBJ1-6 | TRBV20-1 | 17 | TGCAGTGCTAGAGACCCTAGACAGGGCGGTATCGGTTCACCCCTCCACTTT | CSARDPRQGGIGSPLHF
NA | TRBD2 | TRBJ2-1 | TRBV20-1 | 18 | TGCAGTGTTCCGTGGACTAGCGGGGGGCTACGTCACATGGATGAGCAGTTCTTC | CSVPWTSGGLRHMDEQFF
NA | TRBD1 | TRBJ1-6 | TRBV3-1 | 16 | TGTGCCAGCAGCTCCTGGACAGGGGGCGCGGGTTCACCCCTCCACTTT | CASSSWTGGAGSPLHF
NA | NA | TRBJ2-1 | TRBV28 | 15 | TGTGCCAGCAGCCCTAGGGGCGGGGCTAGCAATGAGCAGTTCTTC | CASSPRGGASNEQFF
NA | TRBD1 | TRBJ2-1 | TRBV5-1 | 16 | TGCGCCAGCAGCTTAGAACCGGGACAGGGTTACAATGAGCAGTTCTTC | CASSLEPGQGYNEQFF
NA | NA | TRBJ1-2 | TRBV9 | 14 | TGTGCCAGCAGCGGCCCCAGGGACTACTATGGCTACACCTTC | CASSGPRDYYGYTF
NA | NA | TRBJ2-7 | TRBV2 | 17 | TGTGCCAGCAGTGAAGTCACCTCGAGGAGATCCACCTACGAGCAGTACTTC | CASSEVTSRRSTYEQYF
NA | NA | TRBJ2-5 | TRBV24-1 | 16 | TGTGCCACCAGTAGTGTGACAGGCTTAAGGATGGAGACCCAGTACTTC | CATSSVTGLRMETQYF
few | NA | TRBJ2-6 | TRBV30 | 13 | TGTGCCTGGACCTTCGGAGGGGCCAACGTCCTGACTTTC | CAWTFGGANVLTF
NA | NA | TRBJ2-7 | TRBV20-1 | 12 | TGCAGTGGCCTGACAGAAACTTACGAGCAGTACTTC | CSGLTETYEQYF
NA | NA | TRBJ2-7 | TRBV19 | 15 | TGTGCCAGTAGTAACCAGTATACCCCCTACTACGAGCAGTACTTC | CASSNQYTPYYEQYF
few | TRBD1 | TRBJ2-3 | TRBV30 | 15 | TGTGCCTGGAGTGGAGGGACAGGGGTAACAGATACGCAGTATTTT | CAWSGGTGVTDTQYF
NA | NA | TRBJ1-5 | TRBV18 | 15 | TGTGCCAGCTCACCGGGTTGGGAAAGCAATCAGCCCCAGCATTTT | CASSPGWESNQPQHF
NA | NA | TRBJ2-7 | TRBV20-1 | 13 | TGCAGTGCTAGAGTACAGACCTCCTACGAGCAGTACTTC | CSARVQTSYEQYF
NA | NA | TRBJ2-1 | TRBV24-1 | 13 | TGTGCCACCGAGTGGGGAGATGAGAATGAGCAGTTCTTC | CATEWGDENEQFF
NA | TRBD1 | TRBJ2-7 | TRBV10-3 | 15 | TGTGCCATCAGATTGGACAGGACCTTCTCCTACGAGCAGTACTTC | CAIRLDRTFSYEQYF
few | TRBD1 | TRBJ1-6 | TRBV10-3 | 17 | TGTGCGACCATGGGGACAGGACAAAGCTCCTATAATTCACCCCTCCACTTT | CATMGTGQSSYNSPLHF
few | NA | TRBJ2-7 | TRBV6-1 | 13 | TGTGCCAGCAGTCAAGGGGGGCCCTACGAGCAGTACTTC | CASSQGGPYEQYF
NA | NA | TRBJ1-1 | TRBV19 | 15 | TGTGCCAGTAGCAGAAGACAGCGGATGAACACTGAAGCTTTCTTT | CASSRRQRMNTEAFF
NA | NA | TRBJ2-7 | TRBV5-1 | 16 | TGCGCCAGCAGCTTGGCCGGTAGGGGGGCGGGCTACGAGCAGTACTTC | CASSLAGRGAGYEQYF
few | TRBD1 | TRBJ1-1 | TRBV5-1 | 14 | TGCGCCAGCAGCTCGTTCCGGGACAGGGGTGAAGCTTTCTTT | CASSSFRDRGEAFF
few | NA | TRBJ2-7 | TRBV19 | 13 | TGTGCCAGTAGTATCGGCCAGAGCTACGAGCAGTACTTC | CASSIGQSYEQYF
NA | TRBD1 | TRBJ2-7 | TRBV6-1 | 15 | TGTGCCAGCAGTGAAGCGCTGGGACAGACCTACGAGCAGTACTTC | CASSEALGQTYEQYF
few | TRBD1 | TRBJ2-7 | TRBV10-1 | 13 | TGCGCCAGCAGTGGGGACAGGGGGGGCGAGCAGTACTTC | CASSGDRGGEQYF
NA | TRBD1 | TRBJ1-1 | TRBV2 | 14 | TGTGCCAGCAGTGAAGGGACAGGGAGCACTGAAGCTTTCTTT | CASSEGTGSTEAFF
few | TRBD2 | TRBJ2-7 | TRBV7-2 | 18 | TGTGCCAGCAGCTTAGCGAGGAGAAGCGGGGGGCCCTTCTACGAGCAGTACTTC | CASSLARRSGGPFYEQYF